The next 17 T cell receptor beta chains were all read from a single sample in a study of T cell repertoires in cytomegalovirus infection. MiXCR was run by TCRdb on the reads, yielding one entry per CDR3 protein. Of 110,000 to 150,000 distinct CDR3 sequences listed, about 31% are singletons. Their recognized antigens are unknown. The sequencing used CD8+ T cells from cultured PBMCs, collected from culture after CMV antigen stimulation. These TCRs come from a human donor in good health (CMV status not recorded). Some clones in this sample may be carry-over from other donors' samples.

This clonotype was seen only a few times. The chain has TRBV6-6 and TRBJ2-1; D might be TRBD2 (7 bases). This CDR3 is 13 amino acids long. V lost 6 bases, J lost 15 bases, and 21 bases lay in between. The germline gives CDR1 MNHNY, CDR2 SVGAGI (reference sequence). DNA of the CDR3: TGTGCCAGCAGGAGGGGCGTCGGGGGGCTTTGGTTCTTC. Its protein product is CASRRGVGGLWFF.

This clonotype was seen repeatedly, ten times or more. The V call is TRBV6-5, the J call TRBJ2-2; the D gene is possibly TRBD1 (6 bases). Germline V gives CDR1 MNHEY, CDR2 SVGAGI. Trimming removed 5 bases from V and 2 bases from J, with 15 bases in between. CDR3 length: 16 residues. This chain's CDR3 is CASSTGDTLNTGELFF. CDR3 nucleotides: TGTGCCAGCAGTACTGGGGACACCCTTAACACCGGGGAGCTGTTTTTT.

This clonotype was seen only a few times. This chain joins TRBV7-2 and TRBJ1-6, with TRBD1 identical over 8 bases. The V gene end was trimmed by 5 bases and the J gene end by 6 bases; junction bases not matched to a gene: 6. CDR1 and CDR2 from the germline V gene are SGHTA and FQGNSA. The length of the CDR3 is 15 residues. Here the CDR3 reads CASSTNRGANSPLHF. In DNA, the CDR3 is TGTGCCAGCAGCACGAACAGGGGGGCTAATTCACCCCTCCACTTT.

The rearrangement joins TRBV6-1 to TRBJ2-1, with TRBD2 identical over 7 bases. Trimming cost V 6 bases and J 4 bases; bases outside gene matches: 12. Germline assignment: CDR1 MNHNS and CDR2 SASEGT. The CDR3 totals 16 residues. CDR3 nucleotide sequence: TGTGCCAGCAGCGCTGAACCGGGGGGACTGTACAATGAGCAGTTCTTC. This encodes CASSAEPGGLYNEQFF.

The chain links TRBV5-6 to TRBJ2-1; D ambiguous. This CDR3 region has 12 residues. Germline CDR1 is SGHDT and CDR2 is YYEEEE. Trimming left V 4 bases short and J 7 bases short, with 9 bases between. The CDR3 spells CASSPELNEQFF. The CDR3 DNA sequence: TGTGCCAGCAGCCCCGAGTTGAATGAGCAGTTCTTC.

The rearrangement uses TRBV28 and TRBJ1-4; TRBD1 might be the D (6 bases). The CDR3 is 17 residues long. With 7 bases removed from V and 0 bases from J, the gap between germline ends came to 18 bases. Germline V gives CDR1 MDHEN, CDR2 SYDVKM. CDR3 bases: TGTGCCAGCAATCCGGGACACCGGATTGCAACTAATGAAAAACTGTTTTTT. It codes for CASNPGHRIATNEKLFF.

This clonotype was seen at least ten times. The chain combines TRBV6-6 with TRBJ1-2; perhaps TRBD1 as D (5 bases). The CDR3 is 16 residues long. In germline, CDR1 is MNHNY, CDR2 SVGAGI (reference sequence). V was shortened by 7 bases and J by 5 bases, with 23 bases between the two germline ends. Written as DNA, the CDR3 is TGTGCCAGCACTCAAATCCGGACACCGGGGGGTTATGGCTACACCTTC. Residues: CASTQIRTPGGYGYTF.

This clonotype was observed a few times. The chain recombines TRBV20-1 with TRBJ2-1; 9 bases are shared with TRBD1. V shed 6 bases and J 3 bases; nucleotides not matched to a gene: 9. The germline V gene has CDR1 DFQATT and CDR2 SNEGSKA (reference sequence). This CDR3 is 15 amino acids long. The CDR3 reads CSAVTGGRVYNEQFF. CDR3 nucleotide sequence: TGCAGTGCAGTAACAGGGGGCAGGGTCTACAATGAGCAGTTCTTC.

This clonotype was detected a few times. This chain connects TRBV19 to TRBJ2-3; 12 nucleotides align to TRBD2. CDR3 length: 16 amino acids. CDR1 and CDR2 (germline): LNHDA, SQIVND (reference sequence). V gave up 3 bases and J gave up 2 bases; unmatched junction bases: 3. CDR3 DNA sequence: TGTGCCAGTAGTATGGGGACTAGCGGGTTCACAGATACGCAGTATTTT. It is translated as CASSMGTSGFTDTQYF.

This clonotype was picked up a small number of times. The CDR3 reads CASSYGLAGGLGDTQYF. CDR3 nucleotides: TGTGCCAGCAGCTACGGACTAGCGGGGGGGCTGGGAGATACGCAGTATTTT. The rearrangement joins TRBV11-2 to TRBJ2-3, with TRBD2 matching 15 bases. Germline V gene data show CDR1 as SGHAT and CDR2 as FQNNGV. The CDR3 covers 17 residues. The V gene end was trimmed by 4 bases and the J gene end by 5 bases; junction bases not matched to a gene: 7.

This clonotype was seen more than once but under ten times. The chain recombines TRBV7-8 with TRBJ2-2, with D possibly TRBD1 on 6 matching bases. The CDR3 runs 14 residues. The V and J ends lost 7 bases and 6 bases respectively, with 15 bases between them. The germline CDR1 and CDR2 sequences are SGHVS and FQNEAQ. CDR3 in DNA: TGTGCCAGCACTACAGGGCATACTCCCGGGGAGCTGTTTTTT. It specifies CASTTGHTPGELFF.

This clonotype was picked up a small number of times. The rearrangement links TRBV6-5 to TRBJ1-5, with D uncertain. Germline loops: CDR1 MNHEY, CDR2 SVGAGI. The CDR3 sequence is 14 residues long. V lost 0 bases to trimming and J lost 5 bases, with 8 bases between them. CDR3 bases: TGTGCCAGCAGTTACTCGTCGCTTTATCAGCCCCAGCATTTT. It encodes CASSYSSLYQPQHF.

The rearrangement joins TRBV27 to TRBJ2-7; TRBD1 or TRBD2 may be the D gene (5 bases each). Trimming shortened V by 6 bases and J by 5 bases, and 14 bases separated the two germline ends. The CDR3 length is 13 residues. From germline, CDR1 is MNHEY and CDR2 SMNVEV (reference sequence). The chain's CDR3 is CASSPLRDHEQYF. In DNA form, the CDR3 reads TGTGCCAGCAGCCCGCTCAGGGACCACGAGCAGTACTTC.

The chain links TRBV10-3 to TRBJ2-3; 7 bases fit TRBD1. CDR3 length: 15 amino acids. The V gene's germline CDR1 is ENHRY and CDR2 SYGVKD. V lost 3 bases, J lost 0 bases, and 3 bases stayed unmatched. The CDR3 loop is CAISDWDRSTDTQYF. The CDR3 bases are TGTGCCATCAGTGATTGGGACAGAAGCACAGATACGCAGTATTTT.

The sample holds a few counts of this clonotype. This rearrangement joins TRBV4-1 to TRBJ1-4; 7 bases fit TRBD1. J gave up 5 bases and V 7 bases, and 7 bases lay outside the gene matches. Germline loops: CDR1 MGHRA, CDR2 YSYEKL. This CDR3 region has 14 residues. CDR3 sequence (DNA): TGCGCCAGCACGTGGGACAGAGAAAATGAAAAACTGTTTTTT. Its translation is CASTWDRENEKLFF.

This rearrangement joins TRBV28 to TRBJ2-1, with 7 positions matching TRBD2. The germline gives CDR1 MDHEN, CDR2 SYDVKM. The CDR3 is 15 amino acids. Trimming took 9 bases from V and 0 from J; bases not matched to a gene: 8. This CDR3 is CASSRGDYSYNEQFF. For the CDR3, the DNA is TGTGCCAGTAGTCGCGGGGACTACTCCTACAATGAGCAGTTCTTC.

This clonotype has a handful of counts. In DNA, the CDR3 is TGTGCCAGCAGCCCCTTCGGGGGAAGTACTGAAGCTTTCTTT. Its protein product is CASSPFGGSTEAFF. The chain uses TRBV11-2 and TRBJ1-1; D perhaps matches TRBD1 (5 bases). V lost 5 bases and J 5 bases, leaving 15 bases between the germline ends. Germline assignment: CDR1 SGHAT and CDR2 FQNNGV. CDR3 length: 14 residues.